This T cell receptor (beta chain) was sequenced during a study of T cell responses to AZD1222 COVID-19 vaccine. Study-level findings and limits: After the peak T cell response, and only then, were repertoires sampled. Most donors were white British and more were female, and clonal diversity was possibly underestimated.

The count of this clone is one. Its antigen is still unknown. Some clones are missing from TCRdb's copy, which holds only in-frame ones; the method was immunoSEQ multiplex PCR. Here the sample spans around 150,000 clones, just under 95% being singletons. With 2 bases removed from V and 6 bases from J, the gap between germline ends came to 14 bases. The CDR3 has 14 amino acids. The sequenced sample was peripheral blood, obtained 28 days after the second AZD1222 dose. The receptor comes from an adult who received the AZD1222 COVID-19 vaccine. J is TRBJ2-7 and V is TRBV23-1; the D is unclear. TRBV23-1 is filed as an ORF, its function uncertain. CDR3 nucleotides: TGCGCCAGCAGTCAACCCCGTTCAAAGTCCGAGCAGTACTTC. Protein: CASSQPRSKSEQYF.